Listed below are T cell receptor beta chains from one sample, sequenced in a study of blood T cells in healthy people across ages. MiXCR, applied by TCRdb to the 5' RACE reads, yields one record per CDR3 protein. The repertoire includes around 900,000 distinct CDR3 sequences, 29% of them detected once, and 17% sits in the top ten. The sample taken for sequencing was blood. The receptors derive from an elderly woman in good health. Each CDR3 is given with its conserved first and last residue.

TRBJ2-3,TRBV5-1,CASSLMVGDTQYF
TRBJ1-5,TRBV7-9,CASSLARQGYDQPQHF
TRBJ2-5,TRBV2,CASVGISFQETQYF
TRBJ1-5,TRBV12-3/TRBV12-4,CASSKEDQPQHF
TRBJ2-3,TRBV7-9,CASSKGQGPDTQYF
TRBJ2-3,TRBV12-5,CARDRDTRDTQYF
TRBJ2-2,TRBV10-1,CASSESRDYTGELFF
TRBJ2-1,TRBV7-2,CASSLAPRGGGDEQFF
TRBJ1-1,TRBV20-1,CSARVGQENTEAFF
TRBJ2-1,TRBV20-1,CSAVIPPQVNEQFF
TRBJ1-2,TRBV27,CASRTGGQVYGYTF
TRBJ2-1,TRBV20-1,CSARDSGGARIEQFF
TRBJ2-1,TRBV6-1,CASSPGPLRSYNEQFF
TRBJ1-2,TRBV7-8,CASSYRTGGGYGYTF
TRBJ2-7,TRBV5-4,CASSLGTSSSYEQYF
TRBJ2-7,TRBV28,CASSSGYRGGEQYF
TRBJ2-5,TRBV29-1,CSVGGEWETQYF
TRBJ2-3,TRBV19,CASSSWRGGRTDTQYF
TRBJ2-3,TRBV29-1,CSSGTGVSADTQYF
TRBJ1-1,TRBV6-1,CASSDTRTDEAFF
TRBJ1-6,TRBV7-8,CASSLSDNASPLHF
TRBJ2-5,TRBV7-9,CTGTLEGNNEQYF
TRBJ2-3,TRBV12-3/TRBV12-4,CASSFGRLSADMQYF
TRBJ1-4,TRBV20-1,CSARDRETNEKLFF
TRBJ1-2,TRBV28,CASSFKGHGYTF
TRBJ1-1,TRBV7-8,CASSLSTGHRIQGGTEAFF
NA,TRBV29-1,CSVGALPYEQYF
TRBJ2-3,TRBV12-3/TRBV12-4,CASKDGLARTDTQYF
TRBJ2-3,TRBV12-3/TRBV12-4,CASRPRTDTEYF
TRBJ1-1,TRBV9,CASSYSGGIGTEAFF
TRBJ1-2,TRBV7-9,CASSLESSNYGCTF
TRBJ2-5,TRBV7-2,CASSVQGAGETQYF
TRBJ1-1,TRBV4-3,CASSLGHSNTEAFF
TRBJ2-2,TRBV21-1,CAQGARSVRGTGELFF
TRBJ2-5,TRBV4-1,CASSQDQETQYF
TRBJ1-2,TRBV6-2/TRBV6-3,CASKAQGLFYGYTF
TRBJ2-3,TRBV10-2,CASGGGVTTDTQYF
TRBJ2-1,TRBV27,CASSLSGGRLYNEQFF
TRBJ1-1,TRBV7-9,CASSENTEAFF
TRBJ2-5,TRBV30,CAWSVGGQGETQYF
TRBJ2-5,TRBV24-1,CATSDGPTRSGAQYF
TRBJ2-3,TRBV6-5,CASSYSRQGGQADTQYF
TRBJ2-5,TRBV12-5,CASGFFSGDVEETQYF
TRBJ2-7,TRBV7-2,CASSLGLGSHEQYF
TRBJ2-7,TRBV20-1,CSAFPSGPAREQYF
TRBJ2-6,TRBV28,CASIERGSGANALTF
TRBJ2-3,TRBV7-2,CASSWGDRTRTDTQYF
TRBJ2-3,TRBV3-1,CASSQDGGTDTQYF
TRBJ2-1,TRBV20-1,CSASRTLGESHNEQFF
TRBJ2-3,TRBV20-1,CSASPLAGRTDTQYF
TRBJ1-3,TRBV20-1,CSARAAPGTFQTGNTIYF
TRBJ2-7,TRBV18,CASSPNRNEQYF
TRBJ1-6,TRBV18,CASSVDRQVNSPLHF
TRBJ2-5,TRBV30,CAWSVGAGPVTYF
TRBJ2-7,TRBV7-2,CASSLSVSDVLEQYF